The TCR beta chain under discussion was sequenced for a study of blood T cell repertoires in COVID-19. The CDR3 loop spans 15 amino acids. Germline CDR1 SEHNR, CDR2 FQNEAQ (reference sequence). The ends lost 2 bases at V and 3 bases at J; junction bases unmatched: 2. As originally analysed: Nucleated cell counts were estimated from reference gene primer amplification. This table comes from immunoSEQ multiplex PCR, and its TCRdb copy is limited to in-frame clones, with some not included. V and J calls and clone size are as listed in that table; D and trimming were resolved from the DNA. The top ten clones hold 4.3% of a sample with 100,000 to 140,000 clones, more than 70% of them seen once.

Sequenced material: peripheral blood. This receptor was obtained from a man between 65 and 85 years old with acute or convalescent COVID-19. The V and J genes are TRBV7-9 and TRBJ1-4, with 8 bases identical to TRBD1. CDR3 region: CASSLTGGPNEKLFF. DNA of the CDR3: TGTGCCAGCAGCTTAACAGGGGGGCCTAATGAAAAACTGTTTTTT.